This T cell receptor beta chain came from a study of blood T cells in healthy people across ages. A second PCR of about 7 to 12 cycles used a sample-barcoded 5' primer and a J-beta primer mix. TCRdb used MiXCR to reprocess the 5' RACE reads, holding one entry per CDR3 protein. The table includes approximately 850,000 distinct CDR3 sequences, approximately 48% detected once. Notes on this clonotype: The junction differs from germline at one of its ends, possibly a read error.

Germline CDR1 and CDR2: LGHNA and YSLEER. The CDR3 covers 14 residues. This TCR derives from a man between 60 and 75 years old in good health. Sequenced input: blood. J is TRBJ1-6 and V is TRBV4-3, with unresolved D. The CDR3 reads CASSLLGGNSLLHF. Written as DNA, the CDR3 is TGCGCCAGCAGCCTACTCGGCGGGAATTCACTCCTCCACTTT.